This is a list of T cell receptor beta chains from one sample in a study of blood T cells in healthy people across ages. MiXCR, applied by TCRdb to the 5' RACE reads, yields one record per CDR3 protein. Of about 1.1 million distinct CDR3 sequences listed, 35% to 45% are singletons. What was sequenced was blood. The receptors were sampled from a man between 18 and 29 years old in good health. Both conserved end residues are part of each CDR3. A D gene is named only where the DNA matches it firmly. A clone size is listed for some rows: how often the clone was seen (once, few, many), or a class if it is expanded.

NA	NA	TRBV18	TRBJ1-5	CASSRLFGNQPQHF	TGTGCCAGCTCTCGGTTATTCGGCAATCAGCCCCAGCATTTT
NA	NA	TRBV29-1	TRBJ2-5	CSVEGGGYPTQETQYF	TGCAGCGTTGAAGGCGGCGGTTACCCCACCCAAGAGACCCAGTACTTC
NA	NA	TRBV4-1	TRBJ2-5	CASSLRGYETQYF	TGCGCCAGCAGCCTTAGGGGTTACGAGACCCAGTACTTC
NA	NA	TRBV5-5	TRBJ1-5	CASSLYGINQPQHF	TGTGCCAGCAGCTTGTACGGAATCAATCAGCCCCAGCATTTT
NA	NA	TRBV12-3/TRBV12-4	TRBJ1-6	CASSLRVKYNSPLHF	TGTGCCAGCAGTTTACGGGTGAAATATAATTCACCCCTCCACTTT
NA	NA	TRBV29-1	TRBJ2-3	CSELTDPSTDTQYF	TGCAGCGAGCTGACAGACCCTAGCACAGATACGCAGTATTTT
NA	once	TRBV20-1	TRBJ2-5	CSARDFERGKVGFQETQYF	TGCAGTGCTAGAGATTTTGAACGGGGCAAAGTCGGATTTCAAGAGACCCAGTACTTC
NA	NA	TRBV4-1	TRBJ1-6	CASSPGDTKNSPLHF	TGCGCCAGCAGCCCCGGGGACACCAAAAATTCACCCCTCCACTTT
TRBD1	NA	TRBV5-1	TRBJ1-4	CASRPGQNIDATNEKLFF	TGCGCCAGCAGACCGGGACAGAACATAGATGCAACTAATGAAAAACTGTTTTTT
TRBD1	NA	TRBV2	TRBJ1-5	CASSDGTGRQPQHF	TGTGCCAGCAGTGACGGGACAGGTAGACAGCCCCAGCATTTT
NA	few	TRBV7-9	TRBJ2-7	CASSSGTNDYEQYF	TGTGCCAGCAGCTCCGGGACAAACGACTACGAGCAGTACTTC
TRBD2	NA	TRBV12-5	TRBJ2-5	CASGIGTSGRGETQYF	TGTGCTAGTGGTATAGGGACTAGCGGGAGGGGAGAGACCCAGTACTTC
NA	NA	TRBV20-1	TRBJ2-1	CSAAEGRLDEQFF	TGCAGTGCTGCGGAGGGGCGCCTCGATGAGCAGTTCTTC
TRBD2	NA	TRBV20-1	TRBJ2-7	CSARPPGGNLYNEQYF	TGCAGTGCTAGACCGCCCGGGGGGAATTTATACAATGAGCAGTACTTC
NA	NA	TRBV10-3	TRBJ2-7	CAISESQGDEQYF	TGTGCCATCAGTGAGTCGCAGGGTGACGAGCAGTACTTC
NA	many	TRBV6-2/TRBV6-3	TRBJ2-3	CASSYPSTGTQYF	TGTGCCAGCAGTTACCCTTCTACGGGTACGCAGTATTTT
NA	once	TRBV20-1	TRBJ1-4	CSAPRLGATNEKLFF	TGCAGTGCTCCGAGGTTAGGTGCAACTAATGAAAAACTGTTTTTT
TRBD1	NA	TRBV28	TRBJ1-1	CASSLPPDRVNTEAFF	TGTGCCAGCAGTTTACCTCCAGACAGGGTGAACACTGAAGCTTTCTTT
TRBD1	NA	TRBV20-1	TRBJ2-5	CSAREGTAKETQYF	TGCAGTGCTAGAGAGGGGACAGCTAAAGAGACCCAGTACTTC
TRBD1	NA	TRBV14	TRBJ2-7	CASSLNAGTGIYEQYF	TGTGCCAGCAGCCTCAACGCCGGGACAGGGATCTACGAGCAGTACTTC
NA	NA	TRBV20-1	TRBJ1-2	CSASNPGTTGYTF	TGCAGTGCTAGTAACCCCGGGACCACGGGCTACACCTTC